These 13 T cell receptor beta chains came from one sample sequenced in a study of CD8+ T cells in alopecia areata (dated by TCRdb to between 2017 and 2018). To prepare the library, the immunoSEQ multiplex PCR assay was applied. For TCR sequencing, RNA was extracted from every sample and reverse transcribed into cDNA to serve as template. In TCRdb, the immuneACCESS table is reduced to in-frame sequences with V and J assigned. These tables do not hold every clone; where another copy was compared, an unresolved V gene accounts for under half, and the others remain unexplained. This sample is represented by more than 85,000 clones; less than 50% of them were singletons. The top ten hold almost 0.8% of the sample. Sequences were obtained from CD4+ T cells sorted from blood. The receptors derive from a human donor with alopecia areata.

The chain links TRBV7-9 to TRBJ1-6; weak D call: TRBD1 (6 bases). Germline V gene data show CDR1 as SEHNR and CDR2 as FQNEAQ (reference sequence). Trimming stripped 3 bases from V and 7 bases from J, with 10 bases between. This CDR3 is built from 14 residues. The CDR3 sequence is CASSFGQPNSPLHF. CDR3 in DNA: TGTGCCAGCAGCTTCGGACAGCCAAATTCACCCCTCCACTTT.

This clone was recorded a few times. The chain has TRBV6-5 and TRBJ1-1; D not resolved. The CDR3 is 11 residues long. V was trimmed by 7 bases and J by 1 base, leaving 4 bases between them. Germline-derived CDR1 and CDR2 are MNHEY and SVGAGI. The CDR3 loop reads CASTSNTEAFF. CDR3 sequence (DNA): TGTGCCAGCACTTCGAACACTGAAGCTTTCTTT.

This clone was observed a handful of times. V and J are TRBV29-1 and TRBJ2-7; D gene unclear. Germline CDR1 is SQVTM and CDR2 is ANQGSEA. The ends were cut back, 4 bases at V and 0 bases at J, with 7 bases in the middle. This CDR3 region has 12 residues. The CDR3 here is CSVALDSYEQYF. In DNA, the CDR3 is TGCAGCGTTGCTTTGGACTCCTACGAGCAGTACTTC.

The chain combines TRBV29-1 with TRBJ2-1; 10 bases align to TRBD1. Germline V gives CDR1 SQVTM, CDR2 ANQGSEA. Unmatched junction bases numbered 1, after V lost 4 bases and J lost 4 bases. The CDR3 covers 13 residues. CDR3 bases: TGCAGCGTTGTGGGACAGGGGTACAATGAGCAGTTCTTC. As protein: CSVVGQGYNEQFF.

The chain recombines TRBV29-1 with TRBJ2-1; D is unresolved. The germline CDR1 and CDR2 sequences are SQVTM and ANQGSEA. The V end lost 0 bases, the J end lost 5 bases, and 5 bases lay between the germline ends. CDR3 length: 12 amino acids. The chain's CDR3 is CSVEDPDNEQFF. CDR3 coding DNA: TGCAGCGTTGAAGATCCGGACAATGAGCAGTTCTTC.

There are a few counts of this clone. The gene calls are TRBV6-5 and TRBJ1-2, with TRBD1 as a possible D gene (6 bases). Looked up from germline, CDR1 is MNHEY and CDR2 is SVGAGI. Trimming pared 6 bases from V and 8 bases from J, leaving 13 bases between. The CDR3 has 12 amino acids. Here the CDR3 reads CASSAGTRGYTF. CDR3 DNA sequence: TGTGCCAGCAGCGCCGGGACACGGGGCTACACCTTC.

The chain uses TRBV4-1 and TRBJ2-2; possible D gene TRBD2, 6 bases. The CDR3 has 16 amino acids. The V and J ends lost 2 bases and 2 bases respectively, with 12 bases between them. Germline CDR1 MGHRA, CDR2 YSYEKL. DNA of the CDR3: TGCGCCAGCAGCCAAATCGGGACTCACAACACCGGGGAGCTGTTTTTT. Protein product: CASSQIGTHNTGELFF.

This chain uses TRBV29-1 with TRBJ2-5, with D perhaps TRBD1 (6 bases). V lost 7 bases, J lost 2 bases, and 14 bases lay in between. CDR3 size: 13 residues. The germline CDR1 and CDR2 sequences are SQVTM and ANQGSEA. For the CDR3, the DNA is TGCAGCGCTGCGGACAGTCCACAAGAGACCCAGTACTTC. Translating it yields CSAADSPQETQYF.

As regards this clone: One end of the junction does not line up with germline, which may come from a read error. The chain recombines TRBV2 with TRBJ2-3; 7 bases are a match to TRBD2. CDR1 and CDR2 (germline): SNHLY, FYNNEI. This CDR3 is 16 amino acids long. DNA of the CDR3: TGTGCCAGCAGTAAAGCGGGGCGGACTCGCACAGATACGCAGTATTTT. It codes for CASSKAGRTRTDTQYF.

The chain uses TRBV7-9 and TRBJ2-5; the match to TRBD2 covers 12 bases. Per the germline V gene, CDR1 is SEHNR and CDR2 is FQNEAQ (reference sequence). The CDR3 contains 15 residues. V shed 4 bases and J 4 bases; nucleotides not matched to a gene: 4. CDR3 nucleotide sequence: TGTGCCAGCAGCTCGACTAGCGGGAGTGGAGAGACCCAGTACTTC. It codes for CASSSTSGSGETQYF.

This clone was counted once. The chain uses TRBV13 and TRBJ2-1; 10 nucleotides line up with TRBD2. Losses at the gene ends were 0 bases for V and 9 bases for J; bases not matched to a gene: 5. Germline-derived CDR1 and CDR2 are PRHDT and FYEKMQ (reference sequence). This CDR3 is built from 15 residues. The CDR3 here is CASSLGQREGAEQFF. As DNA, the CDR3 is TGTGCCAGCAGCTTAGGTCAGCGGGAGGGCGCTGAGCAGTTCTTC.

The J gene is TRBJ2-7, the V gene TRBV30, with D possibly TRBD1 on 6 matching bases. This CDR3 comprises 13 residues. The germline V gene has CDR1 GTSNPN and CDR2 SVGIG (reference sequence). V shed 7 bases and J shed 7 bases, with 20 bases lying between them. The CDR3 DNA is TGTGCCTACACGCCAGGGGCAGCCGGGGAGCAGTACTTC. Protein sequence: CAYTPGAAGEQYF. Together with reference TRBV30 and TRBJ2-7, the CDR3 gives the full variable domain: SQTIHQWPATLVQPVGSPLSLECTVEGTSNPNLYWYRQAAGRGLQLLFYSVGIGQISSEVPQNLSASRPQDRQFILSSKKLLLSDSGFYLCAYTPGAAGEQYFGPGTRLTVT.

The J gene is TRBJ2-1, the V gene TRBV28; D not certain. The germline V and J ends were trimmed by 7 bases and 5 bases, with 18 bases remaining between them. Germline-derived CDR1 and CDR2 are MDHEN and SYDVKM. There are 15 residues in the CDR3. CDR3 sequence: CASTSLQAYDNEQFF. As DNA, the CDR3 is TGTGCCAGCACCAGTCTGCAGGCCTATGACAATGAGCAGTTCTTC.